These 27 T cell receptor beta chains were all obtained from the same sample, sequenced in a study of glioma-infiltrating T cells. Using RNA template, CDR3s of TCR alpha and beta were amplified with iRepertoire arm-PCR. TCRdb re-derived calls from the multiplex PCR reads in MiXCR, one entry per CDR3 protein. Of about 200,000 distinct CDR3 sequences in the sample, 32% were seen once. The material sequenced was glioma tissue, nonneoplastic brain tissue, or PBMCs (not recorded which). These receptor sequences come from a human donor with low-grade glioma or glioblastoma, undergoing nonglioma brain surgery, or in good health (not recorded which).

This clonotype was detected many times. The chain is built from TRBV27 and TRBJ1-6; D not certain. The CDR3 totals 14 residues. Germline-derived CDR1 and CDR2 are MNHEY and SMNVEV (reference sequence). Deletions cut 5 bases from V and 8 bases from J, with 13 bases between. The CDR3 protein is CASSPLGTYSPLHF. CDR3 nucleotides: TGTGCCAGCAGTCCCCTAGGCACTTATTCACCCCTCCACTTT.

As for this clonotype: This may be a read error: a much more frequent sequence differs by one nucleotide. CDR3 bases: TGTGCCAGCAGCACGACTAGCGGGAGACAAGAGACCCAGTACTTC. It encodes CASSTTSGRQETQYF. The chain employs TRBV7-9 and TRBJ2-5; 12 nucleotides agree with TRBD2. The germline V gene has CDR1 SEHNR and CDR2 FQNEAQ (reference sequence). The CDR3 spans 15 residues. Germline trimming cut 5 bases from V and 2 bases from J; bases unmatched to any gene: 3.

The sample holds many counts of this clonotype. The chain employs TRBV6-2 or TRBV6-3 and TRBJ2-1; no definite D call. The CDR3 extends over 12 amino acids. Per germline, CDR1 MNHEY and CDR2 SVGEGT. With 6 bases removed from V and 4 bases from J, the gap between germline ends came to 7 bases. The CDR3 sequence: CASRTAYNEQFF. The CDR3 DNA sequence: TGTGCCAGCAGGACTGCGTACAATGAGCAGTTCTTC.

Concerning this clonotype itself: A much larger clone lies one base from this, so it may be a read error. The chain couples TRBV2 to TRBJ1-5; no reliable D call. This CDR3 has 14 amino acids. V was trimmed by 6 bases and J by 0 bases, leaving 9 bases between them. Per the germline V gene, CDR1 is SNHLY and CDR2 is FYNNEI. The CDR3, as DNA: TGTGCCAGCAGCTGCATCTATAGCAATCAGCCCCAGCATTTT. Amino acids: CASSCIYSNQPQHF.

The CDR3 nucleotides are TGTGCCAGTAGTATCTCGGTCAGGGGGAGCTCTGGAAACACCATATATTTT. Amino acid sequence: CASSISVRGSSGNTIYF. The chain employs TRBV19 and TRBJ1-3, with 7 bases that match TRBD1. Germline CDR1 is LNHDA and CDR2 is SQIVND (reference sequence). The V and J ends lost 3 bases and 0 bases, in that order; junction bases with no gene match: 8. This CDR3 contains 17 residues.

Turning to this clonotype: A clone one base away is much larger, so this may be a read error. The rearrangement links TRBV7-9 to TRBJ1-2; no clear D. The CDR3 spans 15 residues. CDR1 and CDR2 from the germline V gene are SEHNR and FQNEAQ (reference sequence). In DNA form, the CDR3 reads TGTGCCTGCAGCTTAGCGCTGGGAGGGAACTATGGCTACACCTTC. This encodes CACSLALGGNYGYTF.

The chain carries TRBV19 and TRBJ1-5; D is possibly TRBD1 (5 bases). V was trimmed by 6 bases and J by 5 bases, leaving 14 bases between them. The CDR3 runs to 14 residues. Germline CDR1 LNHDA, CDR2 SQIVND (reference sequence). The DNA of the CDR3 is TGTGCCAGTAGCTTTCAGGGAAAAGATCAGCCCCAGCATTTT. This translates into CASSFQGKDQPQHF.

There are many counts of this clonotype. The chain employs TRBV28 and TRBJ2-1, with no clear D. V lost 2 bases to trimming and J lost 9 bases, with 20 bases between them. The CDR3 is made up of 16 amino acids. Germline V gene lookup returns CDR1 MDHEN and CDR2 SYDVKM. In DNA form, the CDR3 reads TGTGCCAGCAGTTTAAGATCCACACCCAAATCCAGTGAGCAGTTCTTC. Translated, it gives CASSLRSTPKSSEQFF.

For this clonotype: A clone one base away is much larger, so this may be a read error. CDR3 DNA: TGTGCCAGCAGCCACGGTTTAGTCACTGAAGCTTTCTTT. This gives the protein CASSHGLVTEAFF. The chain carries TRBV3-1 and TRBJ1-1; D gene uncertain. Germline values: CDR1 LGHDT, CDR2 YNNKEL (reference sequence). CDR3 length: 13 amino acids. The V gene lost 3 bases and the J gene lost 4 bases, with 9 bases spanning the gap.

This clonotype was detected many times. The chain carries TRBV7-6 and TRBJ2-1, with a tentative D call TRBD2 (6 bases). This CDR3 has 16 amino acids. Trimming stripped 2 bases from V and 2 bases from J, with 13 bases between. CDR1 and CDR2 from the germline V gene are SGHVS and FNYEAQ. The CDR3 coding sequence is TGTGCCAGCAGCTTAAGCTCGTCTAGCGCCTACAATGAGCAGTTCTTC. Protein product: CASSLSSSSAYNEQFF.

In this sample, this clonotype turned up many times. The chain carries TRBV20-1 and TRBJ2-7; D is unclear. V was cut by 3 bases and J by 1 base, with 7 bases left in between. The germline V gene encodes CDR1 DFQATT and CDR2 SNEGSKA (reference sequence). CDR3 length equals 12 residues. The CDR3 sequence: CSARWGSYEQYF. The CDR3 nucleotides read TGCAGTGCTAGGTGGGGTTCCTACGAGCAGTACTTC.

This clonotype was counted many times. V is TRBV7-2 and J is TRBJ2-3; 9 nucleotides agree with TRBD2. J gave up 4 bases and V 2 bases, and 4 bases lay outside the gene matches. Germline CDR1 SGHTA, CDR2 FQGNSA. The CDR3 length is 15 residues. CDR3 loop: CASSLRLAAADTQYF. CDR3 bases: TGTGCCAGCAGCTTACGACTAGCGGCGGCAGATACGCAGTATTTT.

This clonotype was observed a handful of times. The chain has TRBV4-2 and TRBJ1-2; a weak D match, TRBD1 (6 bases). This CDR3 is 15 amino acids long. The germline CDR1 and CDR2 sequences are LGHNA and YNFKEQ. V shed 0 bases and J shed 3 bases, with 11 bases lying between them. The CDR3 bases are TGTGCCAGCAGCCAAGAGGGAGGGGGGCACTATGGCTACACCTTC. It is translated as CASSQEGGGHYGYTF.

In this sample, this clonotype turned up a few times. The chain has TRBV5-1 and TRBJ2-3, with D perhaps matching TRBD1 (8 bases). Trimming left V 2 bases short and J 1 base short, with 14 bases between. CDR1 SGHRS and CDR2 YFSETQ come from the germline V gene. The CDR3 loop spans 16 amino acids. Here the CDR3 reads CASSLGQGGGTDTQYF. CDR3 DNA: TGCGCCAGCAGCTTAGGACAGGGAGGGGGCACAGATACGCAGTATTTT.

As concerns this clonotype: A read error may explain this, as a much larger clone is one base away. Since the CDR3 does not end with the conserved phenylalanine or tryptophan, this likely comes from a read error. CDR3 DNA sequence: TGTGCCAGTGGACAGCCCGGATCCTACGAGCAGTACCTC. This codes for CASGQPGSYEQYL. This rearrangement joins TRBV19 to TRBJ2-7; the D gene is possibly TRBD1 (6 bases). This CDR3 has 13 amino acids. The V gene's germline CDR1 is LNHDA and CDR2 SQIVND (reference sequence). V lost 8 bases and J lost 1, with 12 bases in between.

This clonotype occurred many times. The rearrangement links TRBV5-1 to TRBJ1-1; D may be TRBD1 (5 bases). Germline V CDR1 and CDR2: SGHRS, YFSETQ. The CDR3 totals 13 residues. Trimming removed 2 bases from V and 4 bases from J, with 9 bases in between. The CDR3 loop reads CASSFEGRTEAFF. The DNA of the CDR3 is TGCGCCAGCAGCTTCGAGGGACGCACTGAAGCTTTCTTT. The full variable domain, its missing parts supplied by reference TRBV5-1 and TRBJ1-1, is KAGVTQTPRYLIKTRGQQVTLSCSPISGHRSVSWYQQTPGQGLQFLFEYFSETQRNKGNFPGRFSGRQFSNSRSEMNVSTLELGDSALYLCASSFEGRTEAFFGQGTRLTVV.

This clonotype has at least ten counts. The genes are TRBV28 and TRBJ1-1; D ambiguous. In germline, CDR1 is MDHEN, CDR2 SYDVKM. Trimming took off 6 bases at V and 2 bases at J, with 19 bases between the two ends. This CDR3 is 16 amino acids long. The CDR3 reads CASSRPAGRSNTEAFF. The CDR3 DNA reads TGTGCCAGCAGCCGACCCGCGGGCAGAAGTAACACTGAAGCTTTCTTT.

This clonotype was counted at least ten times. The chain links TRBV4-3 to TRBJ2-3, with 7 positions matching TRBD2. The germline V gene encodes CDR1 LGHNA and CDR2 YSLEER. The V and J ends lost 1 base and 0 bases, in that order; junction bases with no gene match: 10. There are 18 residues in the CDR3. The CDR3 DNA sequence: TGCGCCAGCAGCCAAGGCCATGGGGGAGGGGAGAGCACAGATACGCAGTATTTT. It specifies CASSQGHGGGESTDTQYF.

The CDR3 DNA sequence: TGTGCCAGAACAGGGGGAGGGTGTCAGCCCCAGCATTTT. Protein product: CARTGGGCQPQHF. The rearrangement joins TRBV2 to TRBJ1-5; 8 bases are a match to TRBD1. The CDR3 spans 13 residues. Looked up from germline, CDR1 is SNHLY and CDR2 is FYNNEI. The junction had 7 bases not matched to a gene; V was cut back by 9 bases and J by 6 bases.

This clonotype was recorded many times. The CDR3 DNA sequence: TGTGCCAGCAGACACCTGGGGGGGAGATTACTAGCGGGGGACCAAGAGACCCAGTACTTC. This sequence encodes CASRHLGGRLLAGDQETQYF. The chain links TRBV27 to TRBJ2-5; 11 bases fit TRBD2. The CDR3 has 20 residues. CDR1 is MNHEY and CDR2 is SMNVEV in the germline V gene (reference sequence). The V and J ends lost 6 bases and 0 bases, in that order; junction bases with no gene match: 18.

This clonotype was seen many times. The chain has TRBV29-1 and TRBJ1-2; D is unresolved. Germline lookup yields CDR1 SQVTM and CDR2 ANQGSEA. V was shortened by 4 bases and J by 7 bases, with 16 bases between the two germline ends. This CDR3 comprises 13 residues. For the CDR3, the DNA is TGCAGCGTTGCGCGGACCCGAGTCTCTGGCTACACCTTC. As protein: CSVARTRVSGYTF.

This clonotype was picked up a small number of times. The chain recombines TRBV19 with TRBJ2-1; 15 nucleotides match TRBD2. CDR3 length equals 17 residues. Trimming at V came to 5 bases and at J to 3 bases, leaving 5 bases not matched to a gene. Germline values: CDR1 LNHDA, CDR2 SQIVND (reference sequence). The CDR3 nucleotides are TGTGCCAGTAGTCTTTGGACTAGCGGGAGGGACTACAATGAGCAGTTCTTC. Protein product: CASSLWTSGRDYNEQFF.

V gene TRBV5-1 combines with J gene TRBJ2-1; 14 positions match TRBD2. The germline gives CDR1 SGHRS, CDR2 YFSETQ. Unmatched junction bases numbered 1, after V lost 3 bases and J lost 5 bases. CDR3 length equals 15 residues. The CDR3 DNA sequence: TGCGCCAGCAGCTCGACTAGCGGGAGGGACAATGAGCAGTTCTTC. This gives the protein CASSSTSGRDNEQFF. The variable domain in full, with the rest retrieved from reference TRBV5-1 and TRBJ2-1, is KAGVTQTPRYLIKTRGQQVTLSCSPISGHRSVSWYQQTPGQGLQFLFEYFSETQRNKGNFPGRFSGRQFSNSRSEMNVSTLELGDSALYLCASSSTSGRDNEQFFGPGTRLTVL.

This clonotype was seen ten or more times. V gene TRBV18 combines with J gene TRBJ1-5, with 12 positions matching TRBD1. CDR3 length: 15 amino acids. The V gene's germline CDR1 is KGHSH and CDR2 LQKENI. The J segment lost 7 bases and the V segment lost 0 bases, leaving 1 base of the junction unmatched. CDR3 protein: CASSPPGQGAQPQHF. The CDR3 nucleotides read TGTGCCAGCTCACCACCGGGACAGGGGGCCCAGCCCCAGCATTTT. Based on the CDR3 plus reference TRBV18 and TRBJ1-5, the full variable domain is NAGVMQNPRHLVRRRGQEARLRCSPMKGHSHVYWYRQLPEEGLKFMVYLQKENIIDESGMPKERFSAEFPKEGPSILRIQQVVRGDSAAYFCASSPPGQGAQPQHFGDGTRLSIL.

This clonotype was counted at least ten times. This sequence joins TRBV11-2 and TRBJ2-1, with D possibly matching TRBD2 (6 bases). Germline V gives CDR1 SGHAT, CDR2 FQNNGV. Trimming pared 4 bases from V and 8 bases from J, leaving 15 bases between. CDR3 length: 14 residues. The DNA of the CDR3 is TGTGCCAGCAGCTCGGGACTGCGGTCGGATGAGCAGTTCTTC. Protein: CASSSGLRSDEQFF.

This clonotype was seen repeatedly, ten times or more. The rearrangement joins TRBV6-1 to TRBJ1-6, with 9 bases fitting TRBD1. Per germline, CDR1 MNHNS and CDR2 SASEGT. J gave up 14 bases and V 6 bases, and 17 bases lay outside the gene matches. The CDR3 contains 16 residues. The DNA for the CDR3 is TGTGCCAGCAGAAGACCGGGACAGGGTCCCCAACTAGCCCTCCACTTT. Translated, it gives CASRRPGQGPQLALHF.

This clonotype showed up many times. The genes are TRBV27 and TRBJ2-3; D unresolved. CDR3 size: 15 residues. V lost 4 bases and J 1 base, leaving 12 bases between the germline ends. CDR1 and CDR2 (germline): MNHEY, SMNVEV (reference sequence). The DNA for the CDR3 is TGTGCCAGCAGTTCATTTCTGTGGGGCACAGATACGCAGTATTTT. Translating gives CASSSFLWGTDTQYF.